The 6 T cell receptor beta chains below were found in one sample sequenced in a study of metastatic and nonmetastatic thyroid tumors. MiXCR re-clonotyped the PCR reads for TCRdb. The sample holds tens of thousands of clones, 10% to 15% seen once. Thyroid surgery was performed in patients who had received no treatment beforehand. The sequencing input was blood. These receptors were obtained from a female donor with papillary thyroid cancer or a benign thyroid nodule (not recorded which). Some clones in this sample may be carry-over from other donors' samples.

In DNA form, the CDR3 reads TGTGCCAGCAGTGACAGGGTGAGCAATCAGCCCCAGCATTTT. Encoded protein: CASSDRVSNQPQHF. The V gene is TRBV2, the J gene TRBJ1-5, with D possibly matching TRBD1 (5 bases). The V gene lost 3 bases and the J gene lost 1 base, with 7 bases spanning the gap. The CDR3 is 14 amino acids. Germline lookup yields CDR1 SNHLY and CDR2 FYNNEI.

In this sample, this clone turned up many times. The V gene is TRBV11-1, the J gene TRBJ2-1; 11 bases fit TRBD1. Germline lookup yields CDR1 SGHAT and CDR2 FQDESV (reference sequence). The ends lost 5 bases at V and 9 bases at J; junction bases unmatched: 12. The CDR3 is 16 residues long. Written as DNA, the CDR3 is TGTGCCAGCAGCATTGCCGGGACAGGGGGTTTCAGTGAGCAGTTCTTC. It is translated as CASSIAGTGGFSEQFF.

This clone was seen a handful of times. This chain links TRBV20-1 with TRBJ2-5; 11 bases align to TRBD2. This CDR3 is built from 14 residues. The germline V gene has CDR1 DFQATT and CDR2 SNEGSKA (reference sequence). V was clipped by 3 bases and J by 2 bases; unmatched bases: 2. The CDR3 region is CSARTSGAQETQYF. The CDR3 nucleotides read TGCAGTGCTAGGACTAGCGGGGCTCAAGAGACCCAGTACTTC.

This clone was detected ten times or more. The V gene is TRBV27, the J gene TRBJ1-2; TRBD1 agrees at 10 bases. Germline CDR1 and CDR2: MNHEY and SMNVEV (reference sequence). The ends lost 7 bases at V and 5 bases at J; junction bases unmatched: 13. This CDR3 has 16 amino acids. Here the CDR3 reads CASTLTPGQGMYGYTF. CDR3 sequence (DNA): TGTGCCAGCACCCTAACGCCGGGACAGGGGATGTATGGCTACACCTTC.

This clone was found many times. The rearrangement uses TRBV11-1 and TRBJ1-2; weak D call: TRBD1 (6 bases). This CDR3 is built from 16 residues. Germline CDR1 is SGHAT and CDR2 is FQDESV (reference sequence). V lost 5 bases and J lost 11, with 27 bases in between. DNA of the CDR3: TGTGCCAGCAGCCTAGGGGGGAGCGGGAAGTCTTCGAGATACACCTTC. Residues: CASSLGGSGKSSRYTF.

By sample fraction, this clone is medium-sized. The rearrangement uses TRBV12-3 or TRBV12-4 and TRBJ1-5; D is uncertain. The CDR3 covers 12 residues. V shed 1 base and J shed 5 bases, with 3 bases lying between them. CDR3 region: CASSLDDQPQHF. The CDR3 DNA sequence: TGTGCCAGCAGTTTAGATGATCAGCCCCAGCATTTT.